Given below is one T cell receptor beta chain in context. Its binding antigen is unknown. No base-level quality is on record; no much larger clone is a single base apart. The CDR3, cysteine through phenylalanine, is 13 amino acids long. The only DNA kept is the CDR3, 39 bases in frame from the first base. V is cut by 7 bases and J by 1 base, and the space between the germline ends is 11 bases. CDR1 and CDR2 are read off the germline V gene as MGHDK and SYGVNS. The cohort consisted of 600 to 750 healthy bone marrow donors. All cohort members were sampled while nominally healthy, although unrecorded immune exposures were likely present. The donor was CMV seropositive and was included in the group of 300 or so seropositive cohort members. A peripheral blood sample was provided by each donor, and peripheral blood mononuclear cells were used for TCR beta sequencing. The Qiagen DNeasy Blood Extraction Kit was used to extract genomic DNA from the blood cell samples.

This sample was included in a study of cytomegalovirus exposure and HLA in healthy donors (dated by TCRdb to about 2017). Context from the whole study: An earlier analysis of fewer than 750 of the donors reported approximately 300 Gb of sequence data and 117 million unique TCR beta sequences obtained from around 170 million T cells. About 310 gigabases of sequencing data and 70 million to 85 million unique TCR sequences were included in an early release covering around 600 HLA-typed donors. Of the roughly 410 genotyped donors, roughly 80% were placed in the genetic ancestry cluster associated with self-reported Caucasian donors. The study aimed to test whether signatures of past pathogen exposure could be identified by cataloging public T cell receptors. The T cell repertoires of 666 subjects were profiled by immunosequencing and related to cytomegalovirus serostatus. In addition to the first cohort of around 670 subjects, a separate validation cohort of 100 to 150 different subjects was used. To predict cytomegalovirus infection status, the study combined high-throughput TCR immunosequencing, statistical association of individual TCRs with disease status, and machine learning. A later analysis re-examined previously published TCR beta repertoires from about 670 donors and added high-resolution HLA genotyping to investigate patterns of TCR occurrence. Rather than drawing on any new phenotypic data, the later analysis identified candidate immune exposures from TCR beta sequences and the way those sequences occurred across donors. In an earlier analysis of 550 to 700 of the donors, high-throughput TCR beta sequencing was used to judge whether each TCR beta V gene segment behaved as functional or pseudogenic. Donor age, sex, ethnicity and CMV serostatus were compiled alongside the repertoire data. In a later genetic analysis, genome-wide SNP genotypes for about 65% of the roughly 670 donors were used, and that subset was treated as a discovery cohort. All discovery cohort repertoires had been generated on a single sequencing platform. Both class I and class II loci were covered by HLA typing, at four-digit resolution. The number of typed donors differed by locus: 629-630 for A, B, C, DRB1 and DQB1; 500 to 550 for DQA1; approximately 600 for DPA1; and about 450 for DPB1. A few DR-DQ haplotypes were treated as single units for association and clustering because of strong linkage in the cohort. On average, 235,054 unique TCR beta nucleotide sequences were sequenced per donor among roughly 430 genotyped donors of the cohort, with roughly 18% of those sequences being non-productive.

Library preparation was by the immunoSEQ multiplex PCR assay. A mixture of 60 forward primers for TCR Vbeta segments and 13 reverse primers for TCR Jbeta segments was used in the multiplex PCR. A multiplex PCR assay on genomic DNA amplified the CDR3 region of rearranged TCR beta genes. Amplified TCR beta libraries were sequenced as 87-base-pair reads on the Illumina HiSeq System. Per the source publication's procedure: A later analysis counted some 80 million unique TCR beta chains across the 700 or so repertoires, and some 11 million of these chains were shared by at least two donors. To remove PCR and sequencing errors, raw reads were error-corrected and collapsed into unique sequences using a nearest-neighbor algorithm that merged closely related sequences. To assign V, D and J gene segments, CDR3 sequences were aligned to IMGT reference sequences. For a sequence to be retained, a match of at least six nucleotides to both a V gene segment and a J gene segment was required. Rearrangements were called productive when the CDR3 lacked stop codons and stayed in frame with V and J; all others were non-productive. Following IMGT convention, CDR3 was defined as the stretch from the second conserved V-encoded cysteine to the conserved J-encoded phenylalanine. The earlier analysis of about 590 of the donors excluded sequences that lacked an unambiguous match to a single V gene segment. An earlier analysis of almost 600 of the donors classified V segments as functional when productive rearrangements were above 56.7% and as segregating when the standard deviation between donors was above 5%. A statistical classification framework was built to diagnose cytomegalovirus status from the catalog of TCR beta chain sequences. In a later analysis, V and J genes were assigned by comparing TCR nucleotide sequences against IMGT/GENE-DB human TR gene sequences. A later analysis assigned CDR3 sequences and most-parsimonious VDJ recombination scenarios with the TCRdist pipeline. In a later analysis, each TCR beta chain was defined by its CDR3 amino acid sequence together with its V-gene family, and reads lacking a unique V-gene family were excluded. In a later analysis, some 600 highly shared, low-generation-probability nucleotide sequences were removed to address suspected cross-contamination and a sequencing artifact. In a later analysis, a clonal expansion index for each public chain was calculated from normalized within-repertoire ranks of inferred template counts. A later analysis computed generation probabilities with a VDJ recombination model fitted to out-of-frame rearrangements, and checked the results against IGoR. A later analysis scored TCR-TCR, TCR-HLA and TCR-CMV co-occurrence with hypergeometric tests, applying a repertoire-size bias correction to TCR pairs. In a later analysis, false discovery rates were estimated by permuting HLA or CMV assignments 20 times. In a later analysis, co-occurring TCRs were grouped using DBSCAN, with TCRdist sequence similarity added in when clustering inside HLA-allele-positive subsets. Co-occurrence clustering excluded repertoires with fewer than 30,000 or more than 120,000 public chains, plus five with anomalous nucleotide sharing. TCRdb holds this immuneACCESS table with in-frame rearrangements only. Some clones are missing; in checked studies, unresolved V genes explain under half, and the rest has no known cause. That table supplies the V and J calls and clone size; D and trimming were determined from the DNA. Within this sample are some 140,000 clones, with 79% of them counted one time only. The top ten constitute about 7% of the sample.

Study-level results and caveats: HLA typing was unavailable for some donors at each locus, so association tests used only the typed subset. A later genetic analysis associated a missense DCLRE1C variant with V-gene and J-gene trimming of TCR beta chains, and an independent cohort replicated the association. At a false discovery rate of 0.05, a later analysis linked around 17,000 TCR beta sequences to specific HLA alleles. In a later genetic analysis, fewer N-insertions in productive TCRs were reported among donors in an Asian-associated ancestry cluster than the approximately 710-donor mean. The cohort was sequenced for TCR beta chains only, and without alpha or paired-chain data the features that could be detected were limited. In the study, 150 to 200 TCR beta chains were listed as associated with cytomegalovirus. Most CMV-associated TCR beta chains appeared to be HLA-restricted in a later analysis, and the HLA associations seemed to be driven largely by CMV exposure. The only immune exposure information available for the cohort was CMV serostatus. Broadly in line with IMGT annotations, most TCR beta V segments showed up in productive rearrangements about 87% or about 30% of the time in an earlier analysis of 587 of the donors. A further reported finding was that TCR beta sequences accurately predicted the HLA-A and HLA-B alleles for most subjects in the first cohort. The authors suggested that the approach could potentially be extended to other disease states and immunological phenotypes. Correlated functional status among segregating V segments might reflect linkage disequilibrium, but an unknown experimental factor could not be ruled out. Because the 87-base-pair reads could not distinguish some IMGT-functional V segments, including TRBV6-2 and TRBV6-3, those segments were excluded. In a later analysis, HLA-associated TCR beta chains were found to be more clonally expanded and to have lower generation probabilities than equally common non-associated chains. Because counts were too low, fewer than 20 rarely observed V segments, including chromosome 9 orphons, were excluded from the earlier analysis of 500 to 700 of the donors. A group of highly shared sequence variants was considered likely to be a technical artifact of the sequencing pipeline. Strong co-occurrence of HLA alleles, especially DR and DQ, made assigning TCR associations to individual alleles difficult. A later analysis found that TCR association rates varied across HLA loci, with DRB1 alleles showing the most associated TCRs and HLA-C alleles the fewest. In a later analysis, several top co-occurrence clusters were reported to appear linked to parvovirus B19, influenza, CMV and Epstein-Barr virus. The classifier was reported to diagnose cytomegalovirus status with high specificity and sensitivity in both the original cohort and the validation cohort. Most TCR sequences were observed very rarely across donors, whereas some public TCRs were present in many individuals. In vitro tests confirmed that a few of the cytomegalovirus-associated TCR beta chains recognize cytomegalovirus antigens. Roughly uniform sequencing depth across donors was assumed in presence/absence analyses, although this assumption may not hold.

Recombination linked TRBV25-1 to TRBJ2-7, and possibly TRBD1, on 5 matching bases. The sequence came from a man aged 35 to 55 in good health and CMV-seropositive. The sequencing input was PBMCs. CDR3 sequence: CASKGPRSYEQYF. The nucleotide sequence is TGTGCCAGCAAGGGGCCACGATCCTACGAGCAGTACTTC.